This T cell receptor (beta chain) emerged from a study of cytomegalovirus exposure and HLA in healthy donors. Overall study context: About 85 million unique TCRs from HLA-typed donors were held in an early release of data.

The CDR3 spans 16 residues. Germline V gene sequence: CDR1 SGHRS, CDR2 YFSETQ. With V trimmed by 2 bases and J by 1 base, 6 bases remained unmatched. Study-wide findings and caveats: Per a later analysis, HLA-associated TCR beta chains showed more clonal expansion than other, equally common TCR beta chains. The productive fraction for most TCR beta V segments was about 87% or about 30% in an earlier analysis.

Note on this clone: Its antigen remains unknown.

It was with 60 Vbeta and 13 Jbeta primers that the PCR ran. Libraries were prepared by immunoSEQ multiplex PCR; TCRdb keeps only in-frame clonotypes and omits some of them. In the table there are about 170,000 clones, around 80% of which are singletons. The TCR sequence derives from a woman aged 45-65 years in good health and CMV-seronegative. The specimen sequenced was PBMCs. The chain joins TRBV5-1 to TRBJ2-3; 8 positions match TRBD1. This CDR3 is CASSFGGTGGTDTQYF. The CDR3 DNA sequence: TGCGCCAGCAGCTTCGGAGGGACAGGAGGCACAGATACGCAGTATTTT.